The 3 T cell receptor beta chains below come from one sample, sequenced in a study of cytomegalovirus exposure and HLA in healthy donors. PCR involved 60 Vbeta and 13 Jbeta primers. Assay used: immunoSEQ multiplex PCR; TCRdb lists only in-frame clones, some missing. The sample has around 250,000 clones; around 90% are singletons. The sequenced sample was PBMCs. These receptors came from a girl aged 2 to 10 in good health and CMV-seronegative.

V is TRBV28 and J is TRBJ2-3; D gene ambiguous. V was clipped by 1 base and J by 6 bases, with 5 bases between them. The CDR3 has 12 amino acids. Per germline, CDR1 MDHEN and CDR2 SYDVKM. CDR3 protein: CASSLLSDTQYF. CDR3 nucleotide sequence: TGTGCCAGCAGTTTATTATCCGATACGCAGTATTTT.

About this clone: The same CDR3 can be traced to other DNA sequences in this sample. The chain combines TRBV13 with TRBJ2-1; D may be TRBD1 (5 bases). Germline CDR1 and CDR2: PRHDT and FYEKMQ (reference sequence). Deletions cut 8 bases from V and 3 bases from J, with 14 bases between. CDR3 length: 14 amino acids. CDR3 coding DNA: TGTGCCAGCTCTAGGTTTACAGGCTACAATGAGCAGTTCTTC. Its translation is CASSRFTGYNEQFF.

The rearrangement links TRBV7-9 to TRBJ2-1; D not certain. Germline V gene sequence: CDR1 SEHNR, CDR2 FQNEAQ (reference sequence). This CDR3 spans 15 amino acids. The ends were cut back, 2 bases at V and 8 bases at J, with 16 bases in the middle. CDR3 nucleotide sequence: TGTGCCAGCAGCTTAACTCGACGAGACATCTATGAGCAGTTCTTC. Translated: CASSLTRRDIYEQFF.